Reported below is one T cell receptor (beta chain). Antigen specificity is unknown. The data belong to a study of graft-versus-host responses after intestinal transplantation. Overall study context: Anti-thymocyte globulin served as induction for all recipients, who then took tacrolimus and steroids for two to three years.

Produced via immunoSEQ multiplex PCR; TCRdb's table is partial and in-frame only. Here the sample spans about 90,000 clones, 85% to 95% being singletons. In germline, CDR1 is SGHRS, CDR2 YFSETQ. The CDR3 is 14 amino acids. V was pared by 1 base and J by 4 bases, with 12 bases between. The study, taken as a whole, reports: Allografts carried high graft-versus-host to host-versus-graft clonal ratios in patients having graft-donor T cell macrochimerism. Marrow from the recipient contained GvH clones, some of which had appeared first in ileum or blood. Early declines in HvG clones that occurred post-transplant were associated with peak circulating GvH clone levels.

The sample here was unstimulated CD8+ T cells sorted from spleen or lymph node cells, taken before transplant. V usage is TRBV5-1 and J usage is TRBJ2-7; tentatively, D is TRBD1 (5 bases). This sequence was found in a human donor who was the organ donor for an intestinal transplant. The CDR3 coding sequence is TGCGCCAGCAGCTTGCCAGGGTTACGTTACGAGCAGTACTTC. This encodes CASSLPGLRYEQYF.